The clone carrying this TCR beta chain is a singleton in its sample. Study processing details: Counts of nucleated cells, estimated from reference gene primer amplification, were obtained. Assay: immunoSEQ multiplex PCR; the TCRdb copy retains only in-frame clones and omits some. V and J calls and clone size are as listed in that table; D and trimming were resolved from the DNA. The sample shows nearly 350,000 clones, around 80% of them seen only once. The data stem from a study of blood T cell repertoires in COVID-19. The wider study: Samples taken during acute and convalescent COVID-19 were collected in the United States, Italy and Spain. T cells, B-cell-depleted T cells, or PBMCs provided the cDNA or gDNA that served as material.

This TCR was sampled from a man aged 30 to 45 with active or convalescent COVID-19. Sequenced sample: peripheral blood.

CDR3 DNA sequence: TGTGCCAGCAGCAACGTTGACAGGGGGTATCTCCTAGGCCACTTT. It specifies CASSNVDRGYLLGHF. The chain employs TRBV21-1 and TRBJ1-6; TRBD1 was called by the table and not checked on the DNA. TRBV21-1 is a pseudogene. The CDR3 contains 15 residues.